Given below is one T cell receptor beta chain in context. The antigen remains unidentified. 60 Vbeta and 13 Jbeta primers were used in PCR. The table came from immunoSEQ multiplex PCR; TCRdb's copy has only in-frame clones and leaves some out. The table has 100,000 to 150,000 clones, 70% to 80% seen once. The source of the sample is a study of cytomegalovirus exposure and HLA in healthy donors. Per germline, CDR1 SGHNT and CDR2 YYREEE (reference sequence). The CDR3 is made up of 13 amino acids. J was trimmed by 4 bases and V by 2 bases; bases with no gene match: 2. Study observations and caveats: In a later analysis, 16,951 TCR beta sequences were associated with HLA alleles at 0.05 false discovery rate. Per published reports, the classifier diagnosed cytomegalovirus status with high specificity and sensitivity.

This TCR came from a man between 45 and 60 years old in good health and CMV-seronegative. The rearrangement joins TRBV5-4 to TRBJ1-2; 7 nucleotides agree with TRBD1. Sequencing used PBMCs. CDR3 loop: CASSFDRAYGYTF. CDR3 sequence (DNA): TGTGCCAGCAGCTTCGACAGGGCCTATGGCTACACCTTC.